This T cell receptor (beta chain) was profiled in a study of T cell changes during pregnancy in multiple sclerosis. Clones were sequenced by immunoSEQ multiplex PCR, and TCRdb holds only the in-frame ones, with some missing. The sample records about 36,000 clones, 70% to 90% being singletons. Germline V gene sequence: CDR1 LNHDA, CDR2 SQIVND (reference sequence). The CDR3 is 15 residues long. V shed 5 bases, J shed 4 bases, and the junction held 9 bases outside the gene matches. This clone is medium-sized in the sample. The sample carries other DNA sequences with the same CDR3. This sample comprised CD8+ T cells from peripheral blood mononuclear cells, obtained in the third trimester of pregnancy. The origin of this receptor is a female donor with multiple sclerosis, enrolled in a pregnancy study. The V and J genes are TRBV19 and TRBJ2-5; 8 nucleotides line up with TRBD2. CDR3 sequence: CASSRTSGSLETQYF. DNA of the CDR3: TGTGCCAGTAGTCGAACTAGCGGAAGTCTAGAGACCCAGTACTTC.